This is a list of T cell receptor beta chains from one sample in a study of blood T cell repertoires in COVID-19. Clones were sequenced by immunoSEQ multiplex PCR, and TCRdb holds only the in-frame ones, with some missing. Of 150,000 to 200,000 clones in the sample, over 75% were seen once. The sample consisted of PBMCs or T cells enriched from blood (not recorded which). All receptors come from a man aged 50-59 years who had recovered from COVID-19. Each CDR3 is given with its conserved first and last residue. The D gene is left open where the match is weak. Part of the rows lack a size; the others show once, few, many or a class for expanded clones.

CDR3 length	clone size	V gene	J gene	D gene	CDR3 protein	CDR3 DNA
15	NA	TRBV28	TRBJ2-4	NA	CASSWPGPSRNIQYF	TGTGCCAGCAGTTGGCCAGGTCCATCTCGAAACATTCAGTACTTC
13	NA	TRBV3-1/TRBV3-2	TRBJ1-2	TRBD1	CASSQVGQGGYTF	TGTGCCAGCAGCCAAGTAGGACAGGGTGGCTACACCTTC
15	NA	TRBV19	TRBJ2-5	NA	CASSIYRDRAETQYF	TGTGCCAGTAGTATTTATCGGGATCGGGCGGAGACCCAGTACTTC
14	NA	TRBV19	TRBJ1-6	NA	CASSTLGGQTPLHF	TGTGCCAGTAGTACTCTCGGCGGACAGACACCCCTCCACTTT
13	NA	TRBV3-1/TRBV3-2	TRBJ2-7	NA	CASSQGDGQGIYF	TGTGCCAGCAGCCAAGGGGATGGGCAGGGTATTTACTTC
17	NA	TRBV6-1	TRBJ1-6	TRBD1	CASSDRAGRGYNSPLHF	TGTGCCAGCAGTGATAGGGCCGGCAGGGGGTATAATTCACCCCTCCACTTT
15	few	TRBV19	TRBJ2-1	NA	CASSISGFSYNEQFF	TGTGCCAGTAGTATCTCAGGGTTCTCCTACAATGAGCAGTTCTTC
16	NA	TRBV28	TRBJ1-2	NA	CASSLYVDSTPYGYTF	TGTGCCAGCAGTTTATATGTTGACAGTACGCCCTATGGCTACACCTTC
13	NA	TRBV18	TRBJ1-5	NA	CASSQREYQPQHF	TGTGCCAGCTCACAAAGGGAGTATCAGCCCCAGCATTTT
19	NA	TRBV29-1	TRBJ2-3	TRBD1	CSVDGARTGGGDWADTQYF	TGCAGCGTTGATGGGGCACGGACAGGGGGTGGGGATTGGGCAGATACGCAGTATTTT
14	NA	TRBV5-1	TRBJ1-2	NA	CASSLQGFSYGYTF	TGCGCCAGCAGCTTGCAGGGCTTCTCCTATGGCTACACCTTC
12	once	TRBV12-5	TRBJ2-4	NA	CASGLDQGFQYF	TGTGCTAGTGGTTTGGACCAGGGTTTTCAGTACTTC
16	once	TRBV7-3	TRBJ2-2	TRBD2	CASSPRGGMDTGELFF	TGTGCCAGCAGCCCGAGGGGAGGGATGGACACCGGGGAGCTGTTTTTT
15	NA	TRBV30	TRBJ2-5	TRBD2	CAWSPLGTSVETQYF	TGTGCCTGGAGTCCTCTCGGGACTAGCGTCGAGACCCAGTACTTC
15	NA	TRBV6-4	TRBJ2-1	TRBD1	CASSGAPGQGREQFF	TGTGCCAGCAGTGGGGCCCCGGGACAGGGCCGCGAGCAGTTCTTC
12	NA	TRBV7-9	TRBJ1-2	NA	CASSFEKEGYTF	TGTGCCAGCAGCTTCGAGAAGGAGGGCTACACCTTC
14	NA	TRBV5-1	TRBJ2-5	NA	CASKGRQLQETQYF	TGCGCCAGCAAAGGCAGACAGTTACAAGAGACCCAGTACTTC
13	NA	TRBV28	TRBJ1-3	NA	CASSPFSGNTIYF	TGTGCCAGCAGCCCTTTCTCTGGAAACACCATATATTTT
13	NA	TRBV12-3/TRBV12-4	TRBJ2-7	NA	CASSAGGLDEQYF	TGTGCCAGCAGTGCCGGGGGGCTGGACGAGCAGTACTTC
15	few	TRBV28	TRBJ1-1	NA	CASSSTHRGNTEAFF	TGTGCCAGCAGTTCCACCCACCGGGGGAACACTGAAGCTTTCTTT
16	NA	TRBV4-2	TRBJ2-2	TRBD1	CASSQERQGGTGELFF	TGTGCCAGCAGCCAAGAACGACAGGGGGGCACCGGGGAGCTGTTTTTT
16	NA	TRBV6-5	TRBJ1-5	TRBD1	CASSWDRRESNQPQHF	TGTGCCAGCAGTTGGGACAGACGAGAGAGCAATCAGCCCCAGCATTTT
17	NA	TRBV29-1	TRBJ2-3	TRBD1	CSVAQPTTGGRGDTQYF	TGCAGCGTCGCACAACCTACCACAGGGGGCCGGGGAGATACGCAGTATTTT
14	NA	TRBV28	TRBJ1-5	NA	CASSWADSNQPQHF	TGTGCCAGCTCTTGGGCAGATAGCAATCAGCCCCAGCATTTT
13	NA	TRBV7-8	TRBJ1-1	NA	CASSLGQNTEAFF	TGTGCCAGCAGCTTAGGGCAGAACACTGAAGCTTTCTTT
15	few	TRBV29-1	TRBJ2-2	TRBD2	CSVDKRGANTGELFF	TGCAGCGTCGACAAGCGGGGGGCGAACACCGGGGAGCTGTTTTTT
13	NA	TRBV12-3/TRBV12-4	TRBJ2-3	NA	CASSRTGTDTQYF	TGTGCCAGCAGCCGAACAGGGACAGATACGCAGTATTTT
15	few	TRBV6-4	TRBJ2-1	NA	CASSDSDSESNEQFF	TGTGCCAGCAGTGACTCAGATAGCGAGTCCAATGAGCAGTTCTTC
15	NA	TRBV6-5	TRBJ1-1	TRBD1	CASSYRGLGNTEAFF	TGTGCCAGCAGTTACAGGGGGCTAGGGAACACTGAAGCTTTCTTT
11	once	TRBV12-3/TRBV12-4	TRBJ1-3	NA	CASSRENTIYF	TGTGCCAGCAGCCGAGAAAACACCATATATTTT
16	NA	TRBV24-1	TRBJ2-1	NA	CATSDYAVSSFNEQFF	TGTGCCACCAGTGATTATGCGGTATCCTCCTTCAATGAGCAGTTCTTC
13	NA	TRBV29-1	TRBJ1-1	TRBD1	CSVVGQGGTEAFF	TGCAGCGTTGTAGGGCAGGGGGGTACTGAAGCTTTCTTT
15	many	TRBV6-6	TRBJ2-1	TRBD2	CASSDASGIYNEQFF	TGTGCCAGCTCGGATGCTAGCGGGATTTACAATGAGCAGTTCTTC
16	once	TRBV10-1	TRBJ1-2	NA	CASLYARVSEEYGYTF	TGCGCCTCCCTATATGCAAGGGTCTCGGAGGAGTATGGCTACACCTTC
16	NA	TRBV4-2	TRBJ1-5	NA	CASSQDGQSGGQPQHF	TGTGCCAGCAGCCAAGATGGCCAGTCGGGGGGTCAGCCCCAGCATTTT
13	NA	TRBV9	TRBJ2-1	NA	CASSVWGPDEQFF	TGTGCCAGCAGCGTTTGGGGGCCCGATGAGCAGTTCTTC
15	NA	TRBV10-3	TRBJ2-5	TRBD1	CAISPGQGARETQYF	TGTGCCATCAGTCCGGGACAGGGGGCGAGAGAGACCCAGTACTTC
13	NA	TRBV6-5	TRBJ1-1	NA	CASSYFMNTEAFF	TGTGCCAGCAGTTACTTTATGAACACTGAAGCTTTCTTT
13	NA	TRBV30	TRBJ1-6	NA	CAWGPQGLSPLHF	TGTGCCTGGGGGCCCCAGGGGCTTTCACCCCTCCACTTT
15	NA	TRBV15	TRBJ1-3	TRBD1	CATSRDLTGGSTIYF	TGTGCCACCAGCAGAGATTTGACAGGGGGCTCAACCATATATTTT
15	NA	TRBV11-3	TRBJ2-1	TRBD1	CASSSGQGVNNEQFF	TGTGCCAGCAGCTCGGGACAGGGGGTGAACAATGAGCAGTTCTTC
13	NA	TRBV28	TRBJ1-1	TRBD1	CASRGTGLTEAFF	TGTGCCAGCAGGGGGACAGGGCTCACTGAAGCTTTCTTT
20	NA	TRBV3-1/TRBV3-2	TRBJ1-2	TRBD1	CASSQDRGLTLLHLNYGYTF	TGTGCCAGCAGCCAGGACAGGGGGCTTACTCTACTACACCTTAACTATGGCTACACCTTC
15	NA	TRBV2	TRBJ1-3	NA	CASSEDGGYGNTIYF	TGTGCCAGCAGTGAAGACGGGGGGTATGGAAACACCATATATTTT
14	once	TRBV27	TRBJ2-5	TRBD1	CASSLRGLGETQYF	TGTGCCAGCAGTCTCAGGGGGCTGGGGGAGACCCAGTACTTC
15	once	TRBV3-1/TRBV3-2	TRBJ1-2	NA	CASSQAGGLNYGYTF	TGTGCCAGCAGCCAAGCGGGGGGGCTTAACTATGGCTACACCTTC
14	NA	TRBV5-1	TRBJ1-2	TRBD1	CASSRWDRAYGYTF	TGCGCCAGCAGCCGCTGGGACAGGGCCTATGGCTACACCTTC
14	NA	TRBV5-1	TRBJ2-7	TRBD1	CASSARDREGEQYF	TGCGCCAGCAGCGCCCGGGACAGGGAGGGGGAGCAGTACTTC
17	NA	TRBV24-1	TRBJ1-2	NA	CATSDPARGGNNYGYTF	TGTGCCACCAGTGATCCAGCGCGGGGGGGAAATAACTATGGCTACACCTTC
13	NA	TRBV12-3/TRBV12-4	TRBJ1-1	NA	CASSLSVDTEAFF	TGTGCCAGCAGTTTATCGGTTGACACTGAAGCTTTCTTT
14	NA	TRBV6-5	TRBJ1-2	TRBD1	CASRGTGGGYGYTF	TGTGCCAGCAGAGGGACAGGGGGAGGCTATGGCTACACCTTC
16	NA	TRBV4-1	TRBJ2-1	TRBD1	CASSQDGDRVRNEQFF	TGCGCCAGCAGCCAAGATGGGGACAGGGTGCGAAATGAGCAGTTCTTC
16	NA	TRBV5-4	TRBJ2-3	NA	CASSLEAGTSTDTQYF	TGTGCCAGCAGCTTGGAGGCGGGGACTAGCACAGATACGCAGTATTTT
15	NA	TRBV5-1	TRBJ1-2	TRBD1	CASSLVQGANYGYTF	TGCGCCAGCAGCTTGGTACAGGGGGCAAACTATGGCTACACCTTC
13	NA	TRBV6-5	TRBJ1-5	NA	CASSPQGNQPQHF	TGTGCCAGCAGCCCGCAGGGCAATCAGCCCCAGCATTTT
15	once	TRBV27	TRBJ2-7	TRBD2	CASFRTGLAGYEQYF	TGTGCCAGCTTCCGGACGGGACTAGCGGGCTACGAGCAGTACTTC
13	NA	TRBV2	TRBJ2-7	TRBD1	CASSRQGGYEQYF	TGTGCCAGCAGCAGACAGGGGGGCTACGAGCAGTACTTC
13	NA	TRBV19	TRBJ2-3	NA	CASSMGASDTQYF	TGTGCCAGTAGTATGGGGGCCTCAGATACGCAGTATTTT